This TCR beta chain derives from a study of cytomegalovirus exposure and HLA in healthy donors. Study-level information: Within the Caucasian-associated ancestry cluster were around 81% of the approximately 400 genotyped donors.

Germline-derived CDR1 and CDR2 are PRHDT and FYEKMQ (reference sequence). There are 14 residues in the CDR3. The V segment lost 4 bases and the J segment 2 bases; nucleotides outside the gene matches: 2. Both 60 Vbeta primers and 13 Jbeta primers went into the PCR. Here immunoSEQ multiplex PCR was the method, and the copy in TCRdb shows in-frame clones only, minus some. The data hold approximately 150,000 clones, with about 65% observed a single time. Findings of the study overall: CMV serostatus was the sole immune exposure data available. Most CMV-associated TCR beta chains were later found to appear HLA-restricted. Researchers counted 180 or so TCR beta chains as cytomegalovirus-associated.

On this clone itself: Its target is not known.

The V call is TRBV13, the J call TRBJ2-1; 7 bases are shared with TRBD1. The sample was PBMCs. The source is a woman between 25 and 40 years old in good health and CMV-seronegative. The CDR3 DNA is TGTGCCAGCAGCTACAGGGGCGCCTACAATGAGCAGTTCTTC. Encoded protein: CASSYRGAYNEQFF.